Following are 18 T cell receptor beta chains from one sample sequenced in a study of T cells in Graves' hyperthyroidism and ophthalmopathy. Researchers amplified the TCR beta CDR3 regions from RNA transcripts. In the first-round RT-PCR of the TCR CDR3, the HTBI primer set was used. From the multiplex PCR reads, TCRdb called clonotypes with MiXCR, one entry per CDR3 protein. The repertoire holds about 50,000 distinct CDR3 sequences, around 48% seen once, with around 32% in the top ten. The material sequenced was peripheral blood or thyroid tissue (not recorded which). The receptor source for this set is a woman aged 45-65 years with Graves' hyperthyroidism.

V gene TRBV10-3 combines with J gene TRBJ2-3; D gene unclear. This CDR3 contains 8 residues. The germline CDR1 and CDR2 sequences are ENHRY and SYGVKD. Deletions cut 4 bases from V and 10 bases from J, with 0 bases between. CDR3 in amino acids: CAISAQYF. Here the CDR3 DNA reads TGTGCCATCAGTGCGCAGTATTTT.

This clonotype was recorded many times. The chain links TRBV2 to TRBJ2-2, with D perhaps being TRBD1 or TRBD2 (6 bases each). V dropped 2 bases and J dropped 7 bases, with 14 bases sitting between them. This CDR3 is built from 15 residues. Germline V gene lookup returns CDR1 SNHLY and CDR2 FYNNEI. The CDR3 coding sequence is TGTGCCAGCAGTGAAAATAGAGGGGGACTCGGGGAGCTGTTTTTT. Translating gives CASSENRGGLGELFF.

About this clonotype: A much larger clone sits a single nucleotide away, making a read error possible. V usage is TRBV7-3 and J usage is TRBJ2-2; weak D call: TRBD1 (6 bases). The CDR3 loop spans 17 amino acids. Germline loops: CDR1 SGHTA, CDR2 FQGTGA. CDR3 bases: TGTGCCAGCAGCCAAGGCCCCACAGGGCGCGGCACCGGGGCGCTGTTTTTT. Its translation: CASSQGPTGRGTGALFF. The full variable domain, its missing parts supplied by reference TRBV7-3 and TRBJ2-2, is GAGVSQTPSNKVTEKGKYVELRCDPISGHTALYWYRQSLGQGPEFLIYFQGTGAADDSGLPNDRFFAVRPEGSVSTLKIQRTERGDSAVYLCASSQGPTGRGTGALFFGEGSRLTVL.

For this clonotype: Without the conserved terminal phenylalanine or tryptophan, this CDR3 likely stems from a read error. The rearrangement links TRBV4-3 to TRBJ2-3; D unclear. The CDR3 contains 17 residues. Germline CDR1 is LGHNA and CDR2 is YSLEER. V was clipped by 3 bases and J by 2 bases, with 18 bases between them. CDR3 sequence reads: CASSQRSDDIYTDTQYL. The DNA of the CDR3 is TGCGCCAGCAGCCAGCGGTCGGATGACATTTACACAGATACGCAGTATCTT.

In its sample, this clonotype was seen once. The chain joins TRBV28 to TRBJ2-3; tentatively, D is TRBD2 (6 bases). Germline V gene data show CDR1 as MDHEN and CDR2 as SYDVKM. This CDR3 comprises 17 residues. The V end was cut by 4 bases, the J end by 6 bases, with 23 bases between. The CDR3 coding sequence is TGTGCCAGCAGTTCCAATCTACCGACTAGGGCTAGGGATACGCAGTATTTT. Encoded protein: CASSSNLPTRARDTQYF.

Remarks on this clonotype: Given the absence of the conserved phenylalanine or tryptophan at the CDR3 end, a read error is likely. The DNA is omitted, as the CDR3 cannot be located on it reliably, and the CDR3 follows TCRdb's listing. The genes are TRBV6-5 and TRBJ2-5. Germline CDR1 and CDR2: MNHEY and SVGAGI. The CDR3 is 8 amino acids in total, end residues counted. The CDR3 is CASSYSES.

By sample fraction, this clonotype is medium-sized (0.01 to 0.1%). The V call is TRBV12-3 or TRBV12-4, the J call TRBJ1-6; unclear D gene. With 3 bases removed from V and 11 bases from J, the gap between germline ends came to 8 bases. The CDR3 loop spans 12 amino acids. The CDR3, as DNA: TGTGCCAGCAGTTTTCAGTCCCCACCCCTCCACTTT. It translates to CASSFQSPPLHF.

This clonotype showed up just once. The V gene is TRBV5-1, the J gene TRBJ2-5; 11 nucleotides agree with TRBD1. The length of the CDR3 is 15 residues. V gave up 5 bases and J gave up 7 bases; unmatched junction bases: 10. Germline lookup yields CDR1 SGHRS and CDR2 YFSETQ. DNA for the CDR3: TGCGCCAGCAGGGAGCGGGGACAGGGGGAAGGGACCCAGTACTTC. Amino acids: CASRERGQGEGTQYF.

The chain carries TRBV20-1 and TRBJ2-6; 12 bases align to TRBD1. Looked up from germline, CDR1 is DFQATT and CDR2 is SNEGSKA (reference sequence). This CDR3 is built from 18 residues. With V trimmed by 2 bases and J by 4 bases, 9 bases remained unmatched. The CDR3 spells CSARMRGQGALGANVLTF. CDR3 DNA: TGCAGTGCTAGAATGAGGGGACAGGGGGCGCTAGGGGCCAACGTCCTGACTTTC.

The chain employs TRBV20-1 and TRBJ2-7, with 10 bases lining up with TRBD2. In germline, CDR1 is DFQATT, CDR2 SNEGSKA (reference sequence). V dropped 2 bases and J dropped 3; count of bases not matched to a gene: 4. The CDR3 spans 14 residues. Here the CDR3 reads CSARKLAGIYEQYF. As DNA, the CDR3 is TGCAGTGCTAGAAAACTAGCGGGAATCTACGAGCAGTACTTC.

The rearrangement uses TRBV7-4 and TRBJ1-2; 10 bases agree with TRBD1. After removal of 5 bases from V and 4 bases from J, the junction contained 10 bases not matched to a gene. Germline CDR1 reads SGHVT; CDR2 reads SQSDAQ. The CDR3 loop spans 16 amino acids. Here the CDR3 DNA reads TGTGCCAGCAGCAAGCGGGACAGGGGTCCCCTCTATGGCTACACCTTC. Protein product: CASSKRDRGPLYGYTF.

The sample holds one count of this clonotype. The rearrangement uses TRBV14 and TRBJ1-2; D is unclear. The CDR3 loop spans 13 amino acids. Trimming pared 4 bases from V and 3 bases from J, leaving 9 bases between. Germline CDR1 and CDR2: SGHDN and FVKESK. The CDR3: CASSPAYHYGYTF. CDR3 in DNA: TGTGCCAGCAGCCCCGCATATCACTATGGCTACACCTTC.

This clonotype was found many times. V usage is TRBV20-1 and J usage is TRBJ2-7; the match to TRBD2 covers 7 bases. Germline trimming cut 1 base from V and 3 bases from J; bases unmatched to any gene: 3. The CDR3 has 13 residues. Germline CDR1 reads DFQATT; CDR2 reads SNEGSKA (reference sequence). This CDR3 is CSARVAGLYEQYF. The CDR3 DNA reads as TGCAGTGCTAGAGTAGCGGGTCTCTACGAGCAGTACTTC.

This clonotype has a count of ten or more. V gene TRBV5-8 combines with J gene TRBJ1-5, with no clear D. The germline V gene has CDR1 SGHTS and CDR2 YDEGEE. V dropped 2 bases and J dropped 2 bases, with 14 bases sitting between them. CDR3 length equals 16 residues. The CDR3 DNA reads TGTGCCAGCAGCTTCTTCCTACATGGAGGCAATCAGCCCCAGCATTTT. This encodes CASSFFLHGGNQPQHF.

This clonotype was recorded at least ten times. V is TRBV29-1 and J is TRBJ1-5; tentatively, D is TRBD1 (5 bases). Germline CDR1 reads SQVTM; CDR2 reads ANQGSEA. V was trimmed by 6 bases and J by 5 bases, leaving 11 bases between them. There are 12 residues in the CDR3. CDR3 nucleotide sequence: TGCAGCGTCCAGGGTTGGGATCAGCCCCAGCATTTT. Translating it yields CSVQGWDQPQHF.

This chain joins TRBV20-1 and TRBJ2-5; 14 positions agree with TRBD2. The V segment lost 6 bases and the J segment 4 bases; nucleotides outside the gene matches: 7. Germline-derived CDR1 and CDR2 are DFQATT and SNEGSKA (reference sequence). The length of the CDR3 is 15 residues. This CDR3 reads CSAGTSGRVRETQYF. CDR3 nucleotide sequence: TGCAGTGCGGGGACTAGCGGGAGAGTCAGAGAGACCCAGTACTTC.

This clonotype was observed many times. This chain uses TRBV13 with TRBJ1-3; tentative D call: TRBD1 (5 bases). CDR1 is PRHDT, CDR2 FYEKMQ, per germline (reference sequence). The CDR3 runs to 16 residues. V dropped 0 bases and J dropped 4 bases, with 13 bases sitting between them. The CDR3 reads CASSLGGAGKGNTIYF. CDR3 nucleotide sequence: TGTGCCAGCAGCTTAGGAGGCGCAGGGAAGGGAAACACCATATATTTT.

This clonotype was seen at least ten times. The chain uses TRBV7-2 and TRBJ2-7, with TRBD2 matching over 13 bases. The germline V gene encodes CDR1 SGHTA and CDR2 FQGNSA. The CDR3 extends over 17 amino acids. V gave up 1 base and J gave up 4 bases; unmatched junction bases: 7. The CDR3: CASSLDRTSGSGYEQYF. The CDR3 nucleotides read TGTGCCAGCAGCTTAGACAGGACTAGCGGGAGCGGGTACGAGCAGTACTTC.